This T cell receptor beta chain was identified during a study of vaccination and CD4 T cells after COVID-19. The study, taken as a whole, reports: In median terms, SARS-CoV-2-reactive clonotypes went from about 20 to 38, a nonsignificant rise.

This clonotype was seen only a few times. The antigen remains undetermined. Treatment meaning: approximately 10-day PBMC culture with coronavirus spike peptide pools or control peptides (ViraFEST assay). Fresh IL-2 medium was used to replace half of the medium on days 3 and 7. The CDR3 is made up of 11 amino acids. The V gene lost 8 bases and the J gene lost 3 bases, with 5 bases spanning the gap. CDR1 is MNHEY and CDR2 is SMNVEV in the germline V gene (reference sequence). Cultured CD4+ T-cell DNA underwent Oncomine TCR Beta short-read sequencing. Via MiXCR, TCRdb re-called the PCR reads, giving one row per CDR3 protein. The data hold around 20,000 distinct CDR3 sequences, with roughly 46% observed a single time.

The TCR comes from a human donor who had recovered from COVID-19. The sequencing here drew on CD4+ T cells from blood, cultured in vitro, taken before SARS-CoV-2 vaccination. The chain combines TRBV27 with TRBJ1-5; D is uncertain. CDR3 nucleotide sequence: TGTGCCAGCGGATACAATCAGCCCCAGCATTTT. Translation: CASGYNQPQHF.